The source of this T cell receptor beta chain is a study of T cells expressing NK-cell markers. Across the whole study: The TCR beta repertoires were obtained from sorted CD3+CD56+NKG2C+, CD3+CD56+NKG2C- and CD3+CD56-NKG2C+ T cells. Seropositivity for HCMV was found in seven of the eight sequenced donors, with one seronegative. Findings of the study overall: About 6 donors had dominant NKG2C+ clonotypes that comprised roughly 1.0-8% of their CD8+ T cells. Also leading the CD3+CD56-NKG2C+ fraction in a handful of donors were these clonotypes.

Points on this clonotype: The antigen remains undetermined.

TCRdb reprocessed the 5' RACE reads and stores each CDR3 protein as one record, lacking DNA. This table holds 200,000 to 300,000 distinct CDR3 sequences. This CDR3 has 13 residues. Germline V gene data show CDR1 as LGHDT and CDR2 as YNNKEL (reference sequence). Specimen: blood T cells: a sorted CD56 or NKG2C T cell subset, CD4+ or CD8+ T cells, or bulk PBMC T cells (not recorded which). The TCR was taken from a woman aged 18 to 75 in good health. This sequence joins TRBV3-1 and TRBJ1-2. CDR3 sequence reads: CASSPVITYGYTF.